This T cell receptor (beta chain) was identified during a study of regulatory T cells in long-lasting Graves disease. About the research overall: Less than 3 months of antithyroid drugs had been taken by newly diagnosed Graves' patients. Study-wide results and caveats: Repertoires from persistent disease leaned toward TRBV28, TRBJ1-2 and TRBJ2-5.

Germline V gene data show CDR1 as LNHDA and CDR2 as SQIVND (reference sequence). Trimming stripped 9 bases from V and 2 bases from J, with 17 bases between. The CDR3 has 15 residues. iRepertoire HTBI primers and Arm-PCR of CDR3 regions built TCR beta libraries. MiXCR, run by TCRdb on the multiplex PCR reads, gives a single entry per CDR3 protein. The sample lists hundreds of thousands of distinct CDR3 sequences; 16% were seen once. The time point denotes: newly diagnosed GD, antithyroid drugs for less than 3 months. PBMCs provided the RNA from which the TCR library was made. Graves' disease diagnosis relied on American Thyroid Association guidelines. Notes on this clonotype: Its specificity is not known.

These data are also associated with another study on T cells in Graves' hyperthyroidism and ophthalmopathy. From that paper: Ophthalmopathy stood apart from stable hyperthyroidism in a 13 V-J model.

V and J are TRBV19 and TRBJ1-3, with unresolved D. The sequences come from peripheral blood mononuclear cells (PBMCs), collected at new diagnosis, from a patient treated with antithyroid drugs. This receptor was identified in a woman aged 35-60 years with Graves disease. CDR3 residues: CARKKSGVAGNTIYF. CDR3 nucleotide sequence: TGTGCCAGAAAAAAAAGCGGGGTGGCTGGAAACACCATATATTTT. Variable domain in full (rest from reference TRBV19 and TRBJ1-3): DGGITQSPKYLFRKEGQNVTLSCEQNLNHDAMYWYRQDPGQGLRLIYYSQIVNDFQKGDIAEGYSVSREKKESFPLTVTSAQKNPTAFYLCARKKSGVAGNTIYFGEGSWLTVV.